This T cell receptor beta chain was retrieved from a study of cytomegalovirus exposure and HLA in healthy donors. Study conclusions and caveats: Judged likely to be a sequencing artifact was a cluster of highly shared sequence variants. Several of the most significant clusters were apparently associated with common viral pathogens in a later analysis. In a later analysis, specific HLA alleles were associated with 15,000 or so TCR beta sequences at a 0.05 false discovery rate.

For this clone: The antigen remains unidentified.

It was with 60 Vbeta and 13 Jbeta primers that the PCR ran. TCRdb's table, derived via immunoSEQ multiplex PCR, lists solely in-frame clones and lacks some. The sample lists 75,000 to 100,000 clones; 70% to 80% were seen once. This TCR was sampled from a middle-aged man in good health and CMV-seronegative. The sample consisted of PBMCs.

CDR3: CASSLQGAGYNEQFF. The DNA for the CDR3 is TGTGCCAGCAGCTTACAGGGGGCGGGGTACAATGAGCAGTTCTTC. The chain links TRBV5-5 to TRBJ2-1, with TRBD1 matching 9 bases. The length of the CDR3 is 15 residues. CDR1 is SGHKS and CDR2 is YYEKEE in the germline V gene (reference sequence). Trimming took 2 bases from V and 4 from J; bases not matched to a gene: 4.